Only one count was recorded for the clone carrying this TCR beta chain. Its specificity is not known. This specimen belongs to a study of cytomegalovirus exposure and HLA in healthy donors. V was clipped by 7 bases and J by 6 bases; unmatched bases: 13. CDR3 length equals 15 residues. The germline gives CDR1 SQVTM, CDR2 ANQGSEA. The study ran its PCR with 60 Vbeta and 13 Jbeta primers. Only in-frame clones appear in the TCRdb table, and some are missing; sequencing was by immunoSEQ multiplex PCR. The table has about 200,000 clones, 70% to 80% seen once. General study points: By HLA locus, TCR association rates varied in a later analysis, with DRB1 showing the most and HLA-C the fewest. There were several of the most significant clusters that appeared linked to common viral pathogens in a later analysis.

The clonotype originates from a woman in her 30s in good health and CMV-seronegative. The sequenced sample consisted of PBMCs. The chain links TRBV29-1 to TRBJ2-3; 10 nucleotides agree with TRBD1. CDR3 region: CSATTGGISYDTQYF. The CDR3 nucleotides are TGCAGCGCAACGACAGGGGGCATATCGTATGATACGCAGTATTTT.